Presented here are 32 T cell receptor beta chains from one specimen sequenced in a study of OX40 agonist ivuxolimab in advanced cancers. Profiled with immunoSEQ multiplex PCR; TCRdb holds only in-frame clones, not every one. The sample yields around 26,000 clones, about 86% seen once. The sequencing here drew on CD4+ or CD8+ T cells sorted from blood, taken in a trial of the OX40 agonist ivuxolimab. These receptors were taken from an adult with an advanced solid tumor such as melanoma, head and neck, liver or kidney cancer.

The rearrangement links TRBV4-1 to TRBJ2-7, with 7 bases identical to TRBD1. The V gene end was trimmed by 6 bases and the J gene end by 2 bases; junction bases not matched to a gene: 13. The CDR3 extends over 16 amino acids. Germline V gene sequence: CDR1 MGHRA, CDR2 YSYEKL. CDR3 sequence: CASRPPLGQAAYEQYF. The CDR3 nucleotides read TGCGCCAGCAGGCCCCCCCTCGGACAGGCCGCCTACGAGCAGTACTTC.

The chain recombines TRBV9 with TRBJ1-5; D remains ambiguous. Trimming left V 2 bases short and J 4 bases short, with 16 bases between. The CDR3 loop spans 16 amino acids. Germline V lookup: CDR1 SGDLS, CDR2 YYNGEE. CDR3 sequence: CASSVIKGGKNQPQHF. CDR3 coding DNA: TGTGCCAGCAGCGTCATTAAGGGAGGGAAAAATCAGCCCCAGCATTTT.

The rearrangement links TRBV5-6 to TRBJ2-7; no definite D call. CDR3 size: 14 residues. Looked up from germline, CDR1 is SGHDT and CDR2 is YYEEEE. The V and J ends lost 1 base and 6 bases respectively, with 14 bases between them. The DNA for the CDR3 is TGTGCCAGCAGCTTGATGACCGGCGGCCTCGAGCAGTACTTC. As protein: CASSLMTGGLEQYF.

V is TRBV27 and J is TRBJ2-1; no definite D call. The CDR3 length is 14 residues. V lost 7 bases, J lost 1 base, and 11 bases lay in between. In germline, CDR1 is MNHEY, CDR2 SMNVEV (reference sequence). CDR3 DNA: TGTGCCAGCAACCTCCTGGGGTCCTACAATGAGCAGTTCTTC. Translated: CASNLLGSYNEQFF.

This clone was observed a handful of times. CDR3 sequence: CASAMTSGGNNEQFF. The DNA for the CDR3 is TGTGCCAGTGCAATGACTAGCGGGGGCAACAATGAGCAGTTCTTC. The rearrangement uses TRBV19 and TRBJ2-1, with 12 bases identical to TRBD2. The CDR3 runs 15 residues. Unmatched junction bases numbered 7, after V lost 8 bases and J lost 5 bases. CDR1 is LNHDA, CDR2 SQIVND, per germline (reference sequence). The whole variable domain, remainder taken from reference TRBV19 and TRBJ2-1, is DGGITQSPKYLFRKEGQNVTLSCEQNLNHDAMYWYRQDPGQGLRLIYYSQIVNDFQKGDIAEGYSVSREKKESFPLTVTSAQKNPTAFYLCASAMTSGGNNEQFFGPGTRLTVL.

DNA for the CDR3: TGTGCCAGCAGTACGGGTACAGGGGCAAGTGGCTACACCTTC. Its translation: CASSTGTGASGYTF. The chain is built from TRBV6-5 and TRBJ1-2; 7 bases align to TRBD1. The CDR3 has 14 residues. Germline V lookup: CDR1 MNHEY, CDR2 SVGAGI. After removal of 5 bases from V and 7 bases from J, the junction contained 10 bases not matched to a gene.

This rearrangement joins TRBV11-2 to TRBJ2-3; 9 bases agree with TRBD2. The germline V gene has CDR1 SGHAT and CDR2 FQNNGV. Trimming at V came to 6 bases and at J to 4 bases, leaving 11 bases not matched to a gene. The length of the CDR3 is 16 residues. For the CDR3, the DNA is TGTGCCAGCAGGGCGGGGGGGCTCTTAGGCGCAGATACGCAGTATTTT. It specifies CASRAGGLLGADTQYF.

This clone occurred once. The J gene is TRBJ1-4, the V gene TRBV6-5, with 10 bases aligning to TRBD1. V was pared by 2 bases and J by 10 bases, with 4 bases of the junction left unmatched. This CDR3 spans 14 amino acids. Germline V gene data show CDR1 as MNHEY and CDR2 as SVGAGI. CDR3 residues: CASSYTGQGGKLFF. As DNA, the CDR3 is TGTGCCAGCAGTTACACTGGACAGGGGGGAAAACTGTTTTTT.

This clone is termed medium-sized. V and J are TRBV7-2 and TRBJ1-1; no firm D call. CDR3 length: 16 amino acids. Trimming took 10 bases from V and 2 from J, leaving 23 bases between them. Germline CDR1 and CDR2: SGHTA and FQGNSA. The CDR3 region is CATLLVVPGINTEAFF. In DNA, the CDR3 is TGTGCCACCTTACTGGTAGTCCCCGGAATCAACACTGAAGCTTTCTTT.

This clone was counted once. The rearrangement joins TRBV11-2 to TRBJ1-2, with D possibly TRBD1 on 5 matching bases. V was pared by 5 bases and J by 2 bases, with 9 bases between. The V gene's germline CDR1 is SGHAT and CDR2 FQNNGV. The CDR3 loop spans 13 amino acids. The CDR3 loop reads CASSPGWNYGYTF. CDR3 in DNA: TGTGCCAGCAGCCCAGGGTGGAACTATGGCTACACCTTC.

The V gene is TRBV6-5, the J gene TRBJ1-1, with D tentatively TRBD1 (6 bases). V dropped 5 bases and J dropped 5 bases, with 15 bases sitting between them. The germline gives CDR1 MNHEY, CDR2 SVGAGI. The CDR3 has 14 amino acids. The chain's CDR3 is CASSDRGGGTEAFF. The CDR3 DNA is TGTGCCAGCAGTGACCGAGGGGGTGGGACTGAAGCTTTCTTT.

In its sample, this clone was seen a few times. This chain links TRBV6-4 with TRBJ2-3; D call uncertain. Germline loops: CDR1 MRHNA, CDR2 SNTAGT. The CDR3 covers 14 residues. With 0 bases removed from V and 0 bases from J, the gap between germline ends came to 4 bases. The CDR3 spells CASSDSVSTDTQYF. The CDR3 nucleotides read TGTGCCAGCAGTGACTCGGTTAGCACAGATACGCAGTATTTT.

This chain joins TRBV7-9 and TRBJ2-3, with D tentatively TRBD1 (5 bases). This CDR3 region has 18 residues. Germline CDR1 SEHNR, CDR2 FQNEAQ (reference sequence). Trimming removed 0 bases at V and 0 bases at J, with 16 bases between. The CDR3 coding sequence is TGTGCCAGCAGCTTAGCGCATCAGGGATTCCCGAGCACAGATACGCAGTATTTT. Translating gives CASSLAHQGFPSTDTQYF.

The V gene is TRBV7-9, the J gene TRBJ2-7; a weak D match, TRBD2 (5 bases). The CDR3 totals 15 residues. V shed 4 bases and J shed 0 bases, with 13 bases lying between them. CDR1 and CDR2 (germline): SEHNR, FQNEAQ (reference sequence). In nucleotides, the CDR3 is TGTGCCAGCAGCTCTCAAGCGGAGAGCTCCTACGAGCAGTACTTC. Protein: CASSSQAESSYEQYF.

The rearrangement uses TRBV6-4 and TRBJ2-7, with 7 bases identical to TRBD1. The CDR3 runs to 15 residues. The germline gives CDR1 MRHNA, CDR2 SNTAGT. Unmatched junction bases numbered 5, after V lost 0 bases and J lost 3 bases. The CDR3, as DNA: TGTGCCAGCAGTGACTCCTCCGGGACAGTCTACGAGCAGTACTTC. Amino acid sequence: CASSDSSGTVYEQYF.

Written as DNA, the CDR3 is TGTGCCAGCAGTTCATTCGGGACTAGCCGAAATGAGCAGTTCTTC. It codes for CASSSFGTSRNEQFF. The rearrangement uses TRBV6-5 and TRBJ2-1; 9 bases map to TRBD2. This CDR3 is 15 amino acids long. CDR1 and CDR2 from the germline V gene are MNHEY and SVGAGI. Trimming at V came to 4 bases and at J to 7 bases, leaving 8 bases not matched to a gene.

V usage is TRBV19 and J usage is TRBJ2-1; TRBD2 aligns across 7 bases. The CDR3 runs to 16 residues. Germline CDR1 reads LNHDA; CDR2 reads SQIVND (reference sequence). With 6 bases clipped from V and 5 bases from J, the junction kept 13 bases outside the gene matches. The CDR3 DNA reads TGTGCCAGTAGGTCGGGACGGGACTATGGAAACAATGAGCAGTTCTTC. This codes for CASRSGRDYGNNEQFF.

This clone occurred a few times. DNA for the CDR3: TGCAGTGCTAGAGATAATTCACCCCTCCACTTT. Translating it yields CSARDNSPLHF. This sequence joins TRBV20-1 and TRBJ1-6; D is unresolved. V lost 0 bases and J lost 6, with 0 bases in between. The CDR3 runs to 11 residues. The germline gives CDR1 DFQATT, CDR2 SNEGSKA (reference sequence).

This clone was recorded a few times. This chain uses TRBV7-9 with TRBJ2-1; possible D gene TRBD2, 5 bases. V lost 0 bases to trimming and J lost 8 bases, with 8 bases between them. The CDR3 contains 13 residues. Germline V gene sequence: CDR1 SEHNR, CDR2 FQNEAQ (reference sequence). CDR3 loop: CASSLAGVYEQFF. The CDR3 DNA reads TGTGCCAGCAGCTTAGCGGGAGTGTATGAGCAGTTCTTC.

V usage is TRBV27 and J usage is TRBJ2-1; D possibly corresponds to TRBD1 (5 bases). The length of the CDR3 is 16 residues. The germline V gene has CDR1 MNHEY and CDR2 SMNVEV (reference sequence). Deletions cut 2 bases from V and 8 bases from J, with 19 bases between. CDR3 nucleotide sequence: TGTGCCAGCAGTTTAGGGTTAGGGGTATCCGTCGATGAGCAGTTCTTC. Translating it yields CASSLGLGVSVDEQFF.

Turning to this clone: It differs at one base from a far larger clone, so likely a read error. Other nucleotide sequences in the sample specify the same CDR3. This chain joins TRBV5-1 and TRBJ1-4; D uncertain. V dropped 1 base and J dropped 0 bases, with 4 bases sitting between them. Germline CDR1 is SGHRS and CDR2 is YFSETQ. This CDR3 is built from 14 residues. This CDR3 reads CASSLIATNEKLFF. DNA for the CDR3: TGCGCCAGCAGCTTGATAGCAACTAATGAAAAACTGTTTTTT.

The gene calls are TRBV7-5 and TRBJ2-2. TRBV7-5 is a pseudogene segment. The CDR3 length is 13 residues. The CDR3 loop reads CAYGPDGTGELFF. The DNA of the CDR3 is TGTGCCTACGGACCGGACGGCACCGGGGAGCTGTTTTTT.

This clone was recorded only once. This chain uses TRBV6-5 with TRBJ1-5; 7 bases match TRBD1. The CDR3 has 13 residues. J lost 6 bases, V lost 4 bases, and 3 bases had no gene match. Germline CDR1 reads MNHEY; CDR2 reads SVGAGI. In DNA, the CDR3 is TGTGCCAGCAGTTCAGGGGGAAGTCAGCCCCAGCATTTT. Translated, it gives CASSSGGSQPQHF.

This clone appeared a few times. The chain has TRBV30 and TRBJ1-2; tentatively, D is TRBD1 (6 bases). The CDR3 spans 12 residues. The germline V gene has CDR1 GTSNPN and CDR2 SVGIG (reference sequence). Trimming removed 3 bases from V and 4 bases from J, with 9 bases in between. In DNA, the CDR3 is TGTGCCTGGAGAAGGACAGCCTATGGCTACACCTTC. Residues: CAWRRTAYGYTF.

This clone was detected only a few times. CDR3 amino acids: CASSLVGQGYDEAFF. CDR3 in DNA: TGTGCCAGCAGCTTGGTGGGACAGGGATACGATGAAGCTTTCTTT. This chain uses TRBV5-4 with TRBJ1-1; the match to TRBD1 covers 9 bases. V shed 0 bases, J shed 7 bases, and the junction held 7 bases outside the gene matches. Germline assignment: CDR1 SGHNT and CDR2 YYREEE (reference sequence). The CDR3 is 15 amino acids.

The J gene is TRBJ2-7, the V gene TRBV5-1; 10 bases agree with TRBD1. Germline CDR1 is SGHRS and CDR2 is YFSETQ. This CDR3 has 17 amino acids. Germline trimming cut 5 bases from V and 5 bases from J; bases unmatched to any gene: 16. Written as DNA, the CDR3 is TGCGCCAGCAGTTTGCCTACTTTGACAGGGGGCTTTAACGAGCAGTACTTC. This encodes CASSLPTLTGGFNEQYF.

Sample share makes this clone medium-sized. V usage is TRBV4-1 and J usage is TRBJ1-1; D not certain. Germline assignment: CDR1 MGHRA and CDR2 YSYEKL. With 0 bases removed from V and 3 bases from J, the gap between germline ends came to 5 bases. The CDR3 has 13 amino acids. The CDR3 is CASSQEGYTEAFF. The CDR3 bases are TGCGCCAGCAGCCAAGAGGGCTACACTGAAGCTTTCTTT.

The chain employs TRBV27 and TRBJ2-1; TRBD1 matches 7 bases. From germline, CDR1 is MNHEY and CDR2 SMNVEV (reference sequence). Trimming took 1 base from V and 6 from J; bases not matched to a gene: 6. The length of the CDR3 is 15 residues. The CDR3 protein is CASSLWGQSGNEQFF. Written as DNA, the CDR3 is TGTGCCAGCAGTTTATGGGGACAGTCAGGCAATGAGCAGTTCTTC.

The V gene is TRBV2, the J gene TRBJ2-6; D gene ambiguous. The germline V gene encodes CDR1 SNHLY and CDR2 FYNNEI. V was pared by 9 bases and J by 0 bases, with 9 bases between. CDR3 length: 14 amino acids. The CDR3 DNA is TGTGCCAGAATCCCAGACTCTGGGGCCAACGTCCTGACTTTC. It codes for CARIPDSGANVLTF. Supplemented by reference TRBV2 and TRBJ2-6, the full variable domain reads EPEVTQTPSHQVTQMGQEVILRCVPISNHLYFYWYRQILGQKVEFLVSFYNNEISEKSEIFDDQFSVERPDGSNFTLKIRSTKLEDSAMYFCARIPDSGANVLTFGAGSRLTVL.

This clone was detected only once. The J gene is TRBJ2-2, the V gene TRBV25-1, with D tentatively TRBD1 or TRBD2 (5 bases each). V was shortened by 5 bases and J by 4 bases, with 20 bases between the two germline ends. The V gene's germline CDR1 is MGHDK and CDR2 SYGVNS. The CDR3 consists of 17 residues. The chain's CDR3 is CASSIPGTAIFTGELFF. The CDR3 bases are TGTGCCAGCAGTATCCCCGGGACGGCAATATTCACCGGGGAGCTGTTTTTT.

V and J are TRBV29-1 and TRBJ2-7; D gene ambiguous. This CDR3 spans 13 amino acids. CDR1 is SQVTM, CDR2 ANQGSEA, per germline. V dropped 1 base and J dropped 2 bases, with 9 bases sitting between them. For the CDR3, the DNA is TGCAGCGTTGAAGTAGTCGACACCTACGAGCAGTACTTC. It codes for CSVEVVDTYEQYF.

The CDR3 region has the DNA TGTGCCAGCAGTGTCGGGGTCACAGATACGCAGTATTTT. Its translation is CASSVGVTDTQYF. The chain recombines TRBV6-1 with TRBJ2-3; a possible D gene is TRBD2 (5 bases). This CDR3 is built from 13 residues. Trimming stripped 4 bases from V and 2 bases from J, with 7 bases between. Germline V gene lookup returns CDR1 MNHNS and CDR2 SASEGT.